One T cell receptor beta chain is described in this entry. Data came from immunoSEQ multiplex PCR; TCRdb stores just in-frame clones and leaves some out. Of just over 2,000,000 clones listed, roughly 95% were seen once; the top ten hold 0.1% to 0.15%. This CDR3 has 17 residues. Germline CDR1 MGHRA, CDR2 YSYEKL. Trimming at V came to 1 base and at J to 3 bases, leaving 8 bases not matched to a gene. Healthy HIV-negative adults with no recent acute infections or vaccinations were recruited as donors. The data stem from a study of shared clonotypes between healthy human individuals. This TCR came from a man in his late teens or twenties in good health. The sequenced sample was naive CD4+ T cells sorted from blood. This sample's subset: CD45RA+ positively selected. This chain connects TRBV4-1 to TRBJ2-2; 7 bases align to TRBD2. CDR3 residues: CASSQASGAGDTGELFF. The CDR3 region has the DNA TGCGCCAGCAGCCAAGCCTCTGGGGCGGGAGACACCGGGGAGCTGTTTTTT.